This TCR beta chain comes out of a study of blood T cells in healthy people across ages. Study-wide results and caveats: TCR beta diversity, measured per million T cells, fell in a roughly linear way with age. Donors of long life had a larger count of naive CD4+ cells and greater diversity than aged donors.

Primed by a sample-barcoded 5' primer and a J-beta primer mix, a second PCR proceeded for about 6 to 11 cycles. TCRdb re-derived calls from the 5' RACE reads in MiXCR, one entry per CDR3 protein. This table holds about 1.5 million distinct CDR3 sequences, about 40% found once. This clonotype was detected only a few times. Its antigen is unknown. This CDR3 region has 11 residues. After removal of 4 bases from V and 13 bases from J, the junction contained 5 bases not matched to a gene. CDR1 and CDR2 from the germline V gene are SGHRS and YFSETQ. The sequenced sample consisted of blood. This TCR was recovered from a woman aged 18 to 35 in good health. The chain couples TRBV5-1 to TRBJ2-5; TRBD1 aligns across 9 bases. CDR3 in DNA: TGCGCCAGCAGCGCACAGGGGGCTCTGTACTTC. This encodes CASSAQGALYF.